The rows below give T cell receptor beta chains drawn from one sample of a study of human T cells and chemical hapten exposure. TCRdb reprocessed the RACE reads with MiXCR, giving one entry per CDR3 protein. This sample yields roughly 60,000 distinct CDR3 sequences, of which around 7% are seen a single time; around 1.6% belongs to the top ten. The sample here was whole blood, taken in connection with sensitization to the hapten diphenylcyclopropenone (DPC). These receptors all stem from a woman aged 25 to 39 with alopecia areata. Some clones in this sample may be carry-over from other donors' samples. The CDR3 runs from the conserved cysteine through the conserved F or W. The order of the fields is D gene, CDR3 length, V gene, clone size, J gene, CDR3 DNA, CDR3 protein. D genes are given only for firm matches. Clone size, where shown, is once, few, many, or a class for clones that have expanded.

>.|14|TRBV20-1|many|TRBJ1-3
TGCAGTGCCCCTAGTCGGGACTCTGGAAACACCATATATTTT
CSAPSRDSGNTIYF
>.|15|TRBV29-1|once|TRBJ1-1
TGCAGCGTTGAAGATCTGGCCGGGGGGAACACTGAAGCTTTCTTT
CSVEDLAGGNTEAFF
>.|13|TRBV27|few|TRBJ1-1
TGTGCCAGCAGTTTAAAATCGAACACTGAAGCTTTCTTT
CASSLKSNTEAFF
>.|15|TRBV19|.|TRBJ1-2
TGTGCCAGTAAGATGGGGGGCAGCTGCAACTATGGCTACACCTTC
CASKMGGSCNYGYTF
>.|15|TRBV12-3/TRBV12-4|.|TRBJ1-2
TGTGCCAGCAGTCAGACAGGTCTCGGTAACTATGGCTACACCTTC
CASSQTGLGNYGYTF
>.|16|TRBV5-1|.|TRBJ1-4
TGCGCCAGCAGCTTGGCCCTGGGGGGGGCTAATGAAAAACTGTTTTTT
CASSLALGGANEKLFF
>.|15|TRBV10-2|many|TRBJ2-1
TGCGCCAGCAGTGAAAAGGACAGATGGTACGATGAGCAGTTCTTC
CASSEKDRWYDEQFF
>.|16|TRBV6-5|many|TRBJ2-4
TGTGCCAGCAGTTACTCGAGGCGGTTGGCCAAAAACATTCAGTACTTC
CASSYSRRLAKNIQYF
>TRBD1|14|TRBV12-3/TRBV12-4|.|TRBJ1-5
TGTGCCAGCGTTTACACAGGGGGCAATCAGCCCCAGCATTTT
CASVYTGGNQPQHF
>.|12|TRBV12-3/TRBV12-4|many|TRBJ2-1
TGTGCCAGCAGCCCCACAGGGCATGAGCAGTTCTTC
CASSPTGHEQFF
>.|16|TRBV18|many|TRBJ1-2
TGTGCCAGCTCACCCAGCCTTGGGGGCCGCTCCTATGGCTACACCTTC
CASSPSLGGRSYGYTF
>TRBD2|16|TRBV7-2|many|TRBJ2-2
TGTGCCAGCCGACTAGCGGGGGGGCCGGTCACCGGGGAGCTGTTTTTT
CASRLAGGPVTGELFF
>.|14|TRBV7-3|many|TRBJ2-1
TGTGCCAGCAGCTTATTCCCGGGGGGCCGGGAGCAGTTCTTC
CASSLFPGGREQFF
>.|17|TRBV12-2|many|TRBJ1-6
TGTGCCGAAGGGGATCGAAATTCCAGCTCCTATAATTCACCCCTCCACTTT
CAEGDRNSSSYNSPLHF
>TRBD2|15|TRBV20-1|few|TRBJ2-3
TGCAGTGCTAGAGTCGGAGCGGGGGGGGCAGATACGCAGTATTTT
CSARVGAGGADTQYF
>.|13|TRBV24-1|many|TRBJ2-1
TGTGCCACCAGTGATTGGCAGGGTAATGAGCAGTTCTTC
CATSDWQGNEQFF
>.|12|TRBV7-2|many|TRBJ2-7
TGTGCCAGTAAGGACAGTTCCTACGAGCAGTACTTC
CASKDSSYEQYF
>.|14|TRBV6-5|many|TRBJ1-4
TGTGCCAGCAGCACCATTTCCTATAATGAAAAACTGTTTTTT
CASSTISYNEKLFF
>.|14|TRBV3-1|many|TRBJ1-4
TGTGCCAGCAGCCAAGAAGTAGAAGGGGAAAAACTGTTTTTT
CASSQEVEGEKLFF
>.|12|TRBV29-1|many|TRBJ1-2
TGCAGCGTTGAAGACAGGGCCTATGGCTACACCTTC
CSVEDRAYGYTF
>.|16|TRBV4-2|few|TRBJ2-7
TGTGCCAGCAGCCTCCACGGGACCGGGAGCTCCTACGAGCAGTACTTC
CASSLHGTGSSYEQYF
>TRBD1|14|TRBV20-1|many|TRBJ1-5
TGCAGTGCAAATCCGACAGGGGGCAACCAGCCCCAGCATTTT
CSANPTGGNQPQHF
>TRBD1|16|TRBV12-3/TRBV12-4|many|TRBJ1-1
TGTGCCAGCAGTTTGGGGACAGGGGGCCTGAACACTGAAGCTTTCTTT
CASSLGTGGLNTEAFF
>.|18|TRBV7-9|many|TRBJ2-3
TGTGCCAGCAGCCCGGGCGGATTAGGGACACCCGGCTGGGATACGCAGTATTTT
CASSPGGLGTPGWDTQYF
>.|14|TRBV6-2/TRBV6-3|.|TRBJ1-1
TGTGCCAGCAGCCAGATTAGTGGCTGGATCGAAGCTTTCTTT
CASSQISGWIEAFF
>.|15|TRBV10-3|many|TRBJ2-3
TGTGCCATCAAGATTGGGGTGGAAGGCACAGATACGCAGTATTTT
CAIKIGVEGTDTQYF
>TRBD2|16|TRBV10-2|.|TRBJ2-3
TGCGCCAGCAGGAGGCAGATGGGGGGGTTCACAGATACGCAGTATTTT
CASRRQMGGFTDTQYF
>TRBD1|16|TRBV10-3|many|TRBJ1-1
TGTGCCATCAGTGAGGGACAGGGGTTCGCGGACACTGAAGCTTTCTTT
CAISEGQGFADTEAFF
>TRBD2|16|TRBV6-5|few|TRBJ2-1
TGTGCCAGCAGTTACTCGAGGCTAGCGGGGGATAATGAGCAGTTCTTC
CASSYSRLAGDNEQFF
>.|14|TRBV2|.|TRBJ1-4
TGTGCCAGCAGGGAAGGACTTCCGAATGAAAAACTGTTTTTT
CASREGLPNEKLFF
>.|15|TRBV5-4|many|TRBJ2-7
TGTGCCAGCAGCTTGGTGAGGAGTCAAGCCTACGAGCAGTACTTC
CASSLVRSQAYEQYF
>.|13|TRBV7-7|many|TRBJ1-6
TGTGCTAGCAGCTTATTTGACGATTCACCCCTCCACTTT
CASSLFDDSPLHF
>TRBD1|14|TRBV11-2|few|TRBJ1-2
TGTGCCAGCACCGGGACAGGGCGATACTATGGCTACACCTTC
CASTGTGRYYGYTF
>.|17|TRBV11-2|many|TRBJ1-1
TGTGCCAGCAGCTTAATCCTCTGGGCAGGGCTAAACACTGAAGCTTTCTTT
CASSLILWAGLNTEAFF
>.|12|TRBV5-5|many|TRBJ2-7
TGTGCCAGCAGCTTGGTGGTGTACGAGCAGTACTTC
CASSLVVYEQYF
>.|19|TRBV6-1|many|TRBJ1-5
TGTGCCAGTACTCAACGTAGACAGGAAGGTCTCTATAGCAATCAGCCCCAGCATTTT
CASTQRRQEGLYSNQPQHF
>.|14|TRBV20-1|many|TRBJ2-3
TGCAGTGCAAAAAAAGGGGTGATGGCAGATACGCAGTATTTT
CSAKKGVMADTQYF
>.|13|TRBV6-5|.|TRBJ1-5
TGTGCCAGCAGTTACCGGAGGGGTGAGCCCCAGCATTTT
CASSYRRGEPQHF
>.|14|TRBV14|few|TRBJ1-6
TGTGCCAGCAGCCAAGAGGCAGGGTGGTCACCCCTCCACTTT
CASSQEAGWSPLHF